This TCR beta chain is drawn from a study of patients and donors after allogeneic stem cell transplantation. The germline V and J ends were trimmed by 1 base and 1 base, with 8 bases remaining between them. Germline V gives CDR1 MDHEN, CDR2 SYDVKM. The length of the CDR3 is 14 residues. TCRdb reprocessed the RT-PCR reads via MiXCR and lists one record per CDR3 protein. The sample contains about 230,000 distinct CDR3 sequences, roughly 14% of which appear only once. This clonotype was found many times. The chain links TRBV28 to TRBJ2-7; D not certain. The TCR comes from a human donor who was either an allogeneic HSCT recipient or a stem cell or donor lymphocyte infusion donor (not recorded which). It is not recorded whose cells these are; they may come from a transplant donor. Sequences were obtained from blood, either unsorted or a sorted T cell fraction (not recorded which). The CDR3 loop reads CASSLLLNSYEQYF. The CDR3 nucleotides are TGTGCCAGCAGTTTATTGCTCAATTCCTACGAGCAGTACTTC.